The 13 T cell receptor beta chains in this list originate from one sample, sequenced in a study of regulatory T cells in long-lasting Graves disease. Researchers made TCR beta libraries by using iRepertoire HTBI primers and running Arm-PCR on CDR3 regions. Using its own MiXCR run on the multiplex PCR reads, TCRdb lists one record per CDR3 protein. The sample carries fewer than 550,000 distinct CDR3 sequences, more than 15% recorded once. Time point: newly diagnosed GD, antithyroid drugs for less than 3 months. There was RNA extracted from PBMCs, and the TCR library was made from it. The same data also went into a second study, on T cells in Graves' hyperthyroidism and ophthalmopathy.

The sequences come from peripheral blood mononuclear cells (PBMCs), collected at new diagnosis, from a patient treated with antithyroid drugs. These receptors were collected from a woman aged 35-65 years with Graves disease.

This clonotype was seen ten or more times. V and J are TRBV12-3 or TRBV12-4 and TRBJ2-3; D is possibly TRBD1 (6 bases). This CDR3 has 15 residues. V was clipped by 0 bases and J by 4 bases, with 11 bases between them. The CDR3 coding sequence is TGTGCCAGCAGTTTAGCAGGGCAGGGGCCAGATACGCAGTATTTT. Translation: CASSLAGQGPDTQYF.

Turning to this clonotype: This may be a read error: a much more frequent sequence differs by one nucleotide. The chain has TRBV2 and TRBJ2-7, with 12 bases identical to TRBD1. Unmatched junction bases numbered 12, after V lost 11 bases and J lost 7 bases. The CDR3 is 14 amino acids. Germline values: CDR1 SNHLY, CDR2 FYNNEI. The CDR3 DNA reads TGTGCCGGCACTCTGGGACAGGGGGCGCGGGAGCAGTACTTC. Protein: CAGTLGQGAREQYF.

This clonotype was seen ten or more times. The J gene is TRBJ2-1, the V gene TRBV20-1; the D gene is possibly TRBD1 (5 bases). The germline V and J ends were trimmed by 2 bases and 9 bases, with 17 bases remaining between them. Germline values: CDR1 DFQATT, CDR2 SNEGSKA (reference sequence). The CDR3 length is 14 residues. CDR3 sequence: CSARYRSVLGEQFF. CDR3 nucleotides: TGCAGTGCTAGATACAGGTCGGTCCTTGGTGAGCAGTTCTTC.

This clonotype showed up many times. V usage is TRBV7-8 and J usage is TRBJ1-5; D remains unclear. Germline V gene sequence: CDR1 SGHVS, CDR2 FQNEAQ. Deletions cut 7 bases from V and 3 bases from J, with 16 bases between. This CDR3 contains 15 residues. The DNA for the CDR3 is TGTGCCAGCACCTCTTGGGAAGCAGACAATCAGCCCCAGCATTTT. Encoded protein: CASTSWEADNQPQHF.

Concerning this clonotype itself: An end of the junction differs from the germline gene, which may be a read error. V and J are TRBV20-1 and TRBJ2-1, with TRBD2 identical over 7 bases. Germline V gene data show CDR1 as DFQATT and CDR2 as SNEGSKA (reference sequence). The CDR3 consists of 16 residues. CDR3: CSAATGLPSSHNEQFF. The CDR3 DNA reads TGCAGTGCTGCGACGGGACTACCGAGCTCCCACAATGAGCAGTTCTTC.

This clonotype was observed many times. The chain joins TRBV7-8 to TRBJ1-1; D gene ambiguous. Germline lookup yields CDR1 SGHVS and CDR2 FQNEAQ. The CDR3 has 15 amino acids. V lost 1 base and J 1 base, leaving 10 bases between the germline ends. CDR3 nucleotide sequence: TGTGCCAGCAGCTTAGAGGAGCGACCGAACACTGAAGCTTTCTTT. Translated: CASSLEERPNTEAFF.

This clonotype was observed a few times. The chain is built from TRBV7-2 and TRBJ2-7; 8 nucleotides align to TRBD2. Looked up from germline, CDR1 is SGHTA and CDR2 is FQGNSA. After removal of 2 bases from V and 1 base from J, the junction contained 4 bases not matched to a gene. The length of the CDR3 is 15 residues. The CDR3 sequence is CASSLWSGGSYEQYF. CDR3 nucleotide sequence: TGTGCCAGCAGCTTATGGTCGGGGGGGTCCTACGAGCAGTACTTC.

This clonotype has at least ten counts. The chain joins TRBV7-9 to TRBJ2-7, with TRBD1 matching 11 bases. The CDR3 sequence is 15 residues long. The V segment lost 2 bases and the J segment 6 bases; nucleotides outside the gene matches: 6. In germline, CDR1 is SEHNR, CDR2 FQNEAQ (reference sequence). CDR3 nucleotide sequence: TGTGCCAGCAGCTTATTAGGGACAGGGGGAAGCGAGCAGTACTTC. Protein: CASSLLGTGGSEQYF.

Only a few counts were recorded for this clonotype. The rearrangement joins TRBV9 to TRBJ1-1, with D uncertain. V lost 2 bases, J lost 7 bases, and 12 bases lay in between. Per germline, CDR1 SGDLS and CDR2 YYNGEE. This CDR3 has 13 residues. The DNA of the CDR3 is TGTGCCAGCAGCGTGGCCGCGCTCGGTGAAGCTTTCTTT. It codes for CASSVAALGEAFF.

At least ten counts were recorded for this clonotype. At one of its ends the junction is not consistent with the germline gene, which may arise from a read error. The V call is TRBV6-1, the J call TRBJ2-5; tentatively, D is TRBD1 (6 bases). Per the germline V gene, CDR1 is MNHNS and CDR2 is SASEGT. This CDR3 has 15 residues. The CDR3 reads CASSELRGPQETQYF. The CDR3 DNA reads as TGCGCCAGCAGTGAGCTCAGGGGCCCACAGGAGACCCAGTACTTC.

This clonotype was picked up many times. The chain couples TRBV28 to TRBJ1-2, with TRBD1 matching over 9 bases. The CDR3 has 16 amino acids. The ends lost 6 bases at V and 2 bases at J; junction bases unmatched: 10. Germline V gene data show CDR1 as MDHEN and CDR2 as SYDVKM. CDR3 in amino acids: CASSSGGQGSNYGYTF. CDR3 sequence (DNA): TGTGCCAGCAGCTCTGGCGGACAGGGGTCCAACTATGGCTACACCTTC.

There are many counts of this clonotype. The chain combines TRBV2 with TRBJ1-1, with 11 bases lining up with TRBD1. This CDR3 comprises 14 residues. The trim removed 7 bases at V and 10 bases at J, leaving 11 bases unmatched. Germline CDR1 is SNHLY and CDR2 is FYNNEI. The CDR3 nucleotides read TGTGCCAGCACATACCGGACAGGGGGCGCGGGAGCTTTCTTT. Encoded protein: CASTYRTGGAGAFF.

This clonotype was recorded many times. The rearrangement links TRBV11-2 to TRBJ2-4; TRBD1 matches at 11 bases. V shed 4 bases and J 6 bases; nucleotides not matched to a gene: 5. Germline loops: CDR1 SGHAT, CDR2 FQNNGV. This CDR3 contains 15 residues. This chain's CDR3 is CASSSNGQGANIQYF. The CDR3 DNA follows: TGTGCCAGCAGCTCCAACGGACAGGGGGCAAACATTCAGTACTTC.